Listed below are T cell receptor beta chains from one sample, sequenced in a study of T cells in localized non-small cell lung cancer. Profiled with immunoSEQ multiplex PCR; TCRdb holds only in-frame clones, not every one. The sample consists of thousands of clones, 25% to 30% of them appearing once. The starting material was lung tumor tissue, obtained before any cancer treatment. These receptors all stem from a female donor aged 60 or older with stage I lung adenocarcinoma. CDR3s include the opening cysteine and the closing phenylalanine or tryptophan. The D gene is left open where the match is weak. Clone size, where shown, is once, few, many, or a class for clones that have expanded.

clone size,V gene,D gene,J gene,CDR3 protein,CDR3 DNA
NA,TRBV30,NA,TRBJ1-1,CAGDRRMNTEAFF,TGTGCCGGCGACAGGCGGATGAACACTGAAGCTTTCTTT
NA,TRBV18,TRBD1,TRBJ2-7,CASSLSDRASPQYF,TGTGCCAGCTCACTCTCGGACAGGGCGAGTCCGCAGTACTTC
once,TRBV29-1,TRBD1,TRBJ1-4,CSPSGGPNLDEKLFF,TGCAGCCCCTCAGGGGGTCCCAACTTGGACGAAAAACTGTTTTTT
NA,TRBV28,NA,TRBJ1-2,CASSPPDRIGYTF,TGTGCCAGCAGTCCGCCTGATAGGATTGGCTACACCTTC
few,TRBV9,NA,TRBJ2-1,CASSTSEGGEQFF,TGTGCCAGCAGTACCTCTGAGGGGGGTGAGCAGTTCTTC
NA,TRBV18,NA,TRBJ1-6,CASSPGGGTNSPLHF,TGTGCCAGCTCACCAGGGGGAGGGACCAATTCACCCCTCCACTTT
NA,TRBV14,TRBD2,TRBJ2-4,CASSLSSGTGGKNIQYF,TGTGCCAGCAGCCTTTCTAGCGGGACCGGGGGCAAAAACATTCAGTACTTC
few,TRBV5-1,NA,TRBJ2-3,CASSLARSTDTQYF,TGCGCCAGCAGCTTGGCCCGGAGCACAGATACGCAGTATTTT
few,TRBV6-8,NA,TRBJ1-4,CASSANSVPVNEKLFF,TGTGCCAGCAGTGCTAATTCAGTTCCAGTTAATGAAAAACTGTTTTTT
few,TRBV30,NA,TRBJ1-2,CAWEETSGYTF,TGTGCCTGGGAGGAAACATCAGGCTACACCTTC
NA,TRBV19,TRBD2,TRBJ2-5,CASKASGSGSGETQYF,TGTGCCAGTAAGGCTAGCGGGAGCGGTTCGGGGGAGACCCAGTACTTC
NA,TRBV7-5,NA,TRBJ2-1,CASSLAGTSHYNEQFF,TGTGCCAGCAGCTTAGCGGGGACTAGCCATTACAATGAGCAGTTCTTC
few,TRBV4-1,NA,TRBJ1-5,CASSQRVHSNQPQHF,TGCGCCAGCAGCCAACGTGTCCATAGCAATCAGCCCCAGCATTTT
NA,TRBV9,NA,TRBJ2-5,CASTGGGETQYF,TGTGCCAGTACAGGGGGAGGGGAGACCCAGTACTTC
few,TRBV11-3,TRBD1,TRBJ2-5,CASSLGGAEETQYF,TGTGCCAGCAGCCTAGGGGGCGCGGAAGAGACCCAGTACTTC
NA,TRBV29-1,NA,TRBJ2-7,CSVQGSSYEQYF,TGCAGCGTCCAGGGTAGCTCCTACGAGCAGTACTTC
NA,TRBV5-1,NA,TRBJ2-7,CASSLGGTGDYEQYF,TGCGCCAGCAGCTTGGGGGGAACGGGGGATTACGAGCAGTACTTC
NA,TRBV6-8,TRBD2,TRBJ2-5,CASSYGASGALGTQYF,TGTGCCAGCAGTTACGGGGCTAGCGGGGCGTTAGGGACCCAGTACTTC
NA,TRBV6-8,NA,TRBJ1-4,CASSYGGHDEKLFF,TGTGCCAGCAGTTACGGAGGGCACGATGAAAAACTGTTTTTT
medium-sized,TRBV6-8,TRBD1,TRBJ1-3,CASSPGTGRANTIYF,TGTGCCAGCTCCCCAGGGACAGGGAGGGCAAACACCATATATTTT
NA,TRBV28,NA,TRBJ1-5,CASSSGGAIQPQHF,TGTGCCAGCAGTTCGGGGGGGGCAATTCAGCCCCAGCATTTT
NA,TRBV10-2,TRBD1,TRBJ1-4,CASSGQGGEKLFF,TGCGCCAGCAGCGGACAGGGAGGAGAAAAACTGTTTTTT